The sequence of this TCR beta chain was determined in a study of cytomegalovirus exposure and HLA in healthy donors. Background on the study: A previous analysis identified approximately 110 million unique TCR beta sequences derived from some 200 million T cells.

CDR3 size: 13 residues. The ends were cut back, 6 bases at V and 6 bases at J, with 14 bases in the middle. Germline V lookup: CDR1 MNHNS, CDR2 SASEGT. Study-level results: A later analysis linked a missense DCLRE1C variant to TCR beta V- and J-gene trimming. When a later analysis compared HLA-associated TCR beta chains with equally common others, the HLA-associated chains turned out to be more clonally expanded and to have lower generation probabilities.

60 Vbeta and 13 Jbeta primers were used in PCR. Profiled with immunoSEQ multiplex PCR; TCRdb holds only in-frame clones, not every one. The sample carries 130,000 to 150,000 clones, 73% recorded once. Note on this clone: Its antigen is not known.

V and J are TRBV6-1 and TRBJ1-1; D might be TRBD1 (6 bases). Sequencing used PBMCs. This TCR derives from a woman between 40 and 50 years old in good health and CMV-seronegative. The CDR3 sequence: CASRPRGMPEAFF. As DNA, the CDR3 is TGTGCCAGCAGGCCCAGGGGTATGCCTGAAGCTTTCTTT.